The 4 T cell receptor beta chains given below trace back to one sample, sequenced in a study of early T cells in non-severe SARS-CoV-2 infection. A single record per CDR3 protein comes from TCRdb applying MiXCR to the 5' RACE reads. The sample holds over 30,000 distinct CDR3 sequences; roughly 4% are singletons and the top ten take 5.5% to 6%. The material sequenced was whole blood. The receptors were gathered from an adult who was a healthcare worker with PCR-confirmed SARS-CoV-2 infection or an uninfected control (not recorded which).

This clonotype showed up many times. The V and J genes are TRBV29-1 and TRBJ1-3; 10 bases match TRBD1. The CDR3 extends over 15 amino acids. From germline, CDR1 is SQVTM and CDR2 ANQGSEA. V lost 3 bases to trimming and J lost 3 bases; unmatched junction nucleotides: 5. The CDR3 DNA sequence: TGCAGCGTTGAGACAGGGGGCTTCGGTGGAAACACCATATATTTT. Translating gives CSVETGGFGGNTIYF.

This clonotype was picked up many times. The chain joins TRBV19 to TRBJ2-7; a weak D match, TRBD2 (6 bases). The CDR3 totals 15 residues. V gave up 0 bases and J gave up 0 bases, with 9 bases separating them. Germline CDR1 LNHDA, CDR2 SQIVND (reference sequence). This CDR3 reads CASSIEFGGSYEQYF. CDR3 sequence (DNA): TGTGCCAGTAGTATAGAATTCGGGGGCTCCTACGAGCAGTACTTC. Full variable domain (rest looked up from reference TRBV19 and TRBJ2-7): DGGITQSPKYLFRKEGQNVTLSCEQNLNHDAMYWYRQDPGQGLRLIYYSQIVNDFQKGDIAEGYSVSREKKESFPLTVTSAQKNPTAFYLCASSIEFGGSYEQYFGPGTRLTVT.

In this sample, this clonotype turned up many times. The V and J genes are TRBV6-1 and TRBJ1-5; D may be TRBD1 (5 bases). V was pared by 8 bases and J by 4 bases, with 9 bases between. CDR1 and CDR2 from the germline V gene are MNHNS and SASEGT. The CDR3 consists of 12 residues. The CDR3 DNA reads TGTGCCAGCCAAGACAGAAATCAGCCCCAGCATTTT. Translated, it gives CASQDRNQPQHF.

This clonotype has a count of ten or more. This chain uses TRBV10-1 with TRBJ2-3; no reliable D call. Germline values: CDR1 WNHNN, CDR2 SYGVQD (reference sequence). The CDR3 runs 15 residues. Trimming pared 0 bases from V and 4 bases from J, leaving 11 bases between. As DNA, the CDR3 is TGCGCCAGCAGTGAGTCGATCATGGGCGCAGATACGCAGTATTTT. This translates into CASSESIMGADTQYF.